This TCR beta chain was retrieved from a study of cytomegalovirus exposure and HLA in healthy donors. The overall study: Most genotyped donors, roughly 83% of about 400, had Caucasian-associated genetic ancestry. General study findings and limits: According to a later analysis, donors in an Asian-associated ancestry cluster reportedly had fewer N-insertions than the roughly 670-donor mean. Later, TCR association rates were found to vary by HLA locus, highest for DRB1 and lowest for HLA-C. The likely origin of a cluster of highly shared sequence variants was a sequencing artifact.

This clone was detected a few times. Its antigen is as yet unknown. The CDR3 is made up of 14 amino acids. V lost 3 bases, J lost 0 bases, and 8 bases lay in between. Germline loops: CDR1 SGHRS, CDR2 YFSETQ. PCR was performed using 60 Vbeta and 13 Jbeta primers. Libraries were prepared by immunoSEQ multiplex PCR; TCRdb keeps only in-frame clonotypes and omits some of them. The sample records about 83,000 clones, 75% to 85% being singletons. This chain connects TRBV5-1 to TRBJ2-3; the D gene is possibly TRBD1 (6 bases). The receptor's source is a woman in her 30s in good health and CMV-seronegative. Material for sequencing was PBMCs. In DNA, the CDR3 is TGCGCCAGCAGCTGGGACACTAGCACAGATACGCAGTATTTT. Its translation is CASSWDTSTDTQYF.